The 15 T cell receptor beta chains below were found in one sample sequenced in a study of early T cells in non-severe SARS-CoV-2 infection. TCRdb called the 5' RACE reads again in MiXCR, with one record for every CDR3 protein. The sample has about 56,000 distinct CDR3 sequences, roughly a tenth seen once. Sequencing was carried out using whole blood. These receptors all come from an adult who was a healthcare worker with PCR-confirmed SARS-CoV-2 infection or an uninfected control (not recorded which).

The rearrangement links TRBV7-2 to TRBJ1-4; no reliable D call. V lost 3 bases and J lost 8, with 7 bases in between. CDR3 length: 12 residues. Germline V gene data show CDR1 as SGHTA and CDR2 as FQGNSA. CDR3 sequence reads: CASSFGEEKLFF. The CDR3 DNA reads as TGTGCCAGCAGCTTTGGTGAGGAAAAACTGTTTTTT.

This clonotype was found a few times. The chain uses TRBV10-3 and TRBJ1-2; D remains unclear. Deletions cut 0 bases from V and 6 bases from J, with 8 bases between. The germline CDR1 and CDR2 sequences are ENHRY and SYGVKD. The CDR3 contains 13 residues. CDR3 bases: TGTGCCATCAGTGAGTCCCCAGTTGATGGCTACACCTTC. Its translation is CAISESPVDGYTF.

Ten or more counts support this clonotype. The V call is TRBV10-3, the J call TRBJ2-1; 7 bases map to TRBD2. From germline, CDR1 is ENHRY and CDR2 SYGVKD. The CDR3 is 14 residues long. After removal of 6 bases from V and 8 bases from J, the junction contained 10 bases not matched to a gene. The CDR3 is CAIRSSGAKDEQFF. The CDR3 DNA is TGTGCCATCAGATCTAGCGGAGCTAAGGATGAGCAGTTCTTC.

This clonotype has ten or more counts. This chain links TRBV15 with TRBJ2-5; the D gene is possibly TRBD1 (6 bases). The CDR3 has 16 amino acids. The germline V and J ends were trimmed by 0 bases and 5 bases, with 16 bases remaining between them. In germline, CDR1 is LNHNV, CDR2 YYDKDF (reference sequence). CDR3 sequence reads: CATSRDKGRGVETQYF. Written as DNA, the CDR3 is TGTGCCACCAGCAGAGATAAAGGCAGGGGAGTGGAGACCCAGTACTTC.

The rearrangement uses TRBV4-3 and TRBJ2-1; 11 bases match TRBD1. The CDR3 contains 17 residues. Germline CDR1 is LGHNA and CDR2 is YSLEER. Germline trimming cut 3 bases from V and 7 bases from J; bases unmatched to any gene: 11. The CDR3 nucleotides are TGCGCCAGCAGCCAGGACGGACAGGGGGCGGCGTTGAATGAGCAGTTCTTC. It encodes CASSQDGQGAALNEQFF.

This clonotype was counted between two and nine times. The chain combines TRBV7-9 with TRBJ2-1; 12 bases map to TRBD2. Trimming cost V 4 bases and J 0 bases; bases outside gene matches: 10. Germline values: CDR1 SEHNR, CDR2 FQNEAQ (reference sequence). The CDR3 loop spans 19 amino acids. The CDR3 sequence is CASSSFRSSGRGSYNEQFF. CDR3 DNA sequence: TGTGCCAGCAGCTCCTTCCGCTCTAGCGGGAGGGGCTCCTACAATGAGCAGTTCTTC.

This clonotype was observed at least ten times. The V and J genes are TRBV11-2 and TRBJ1-1; D is ambiguous. Germline V gene sequence: CDR1 SGHAT, CDR2 FQNNGV. CDR3 length equals 12 residues. Trimming cost V 1 base and J 4 bases, with 4 bases left between them. The CDR3 loop is CASSLGITEAFF. DNA for the CDR3: TGTGCCAGCAGCTTAGGAATCACTGAAGCTTTCTTT.

This clonotype was seen repeatedly, ten times or more. The chain has TRBV5-4 and TRBJ2-1, with TRBD2 identical over 7 bases. V dropped 9 bases and J dropped 7; count of bases not matched to a gene: 13. Germline V gene sequence: CDR1 SGHNT, CDR2 YYREEE (reference sequence). The CDR3 covers 14 residues. The CDR3 DNA sequence: TGTGCCACGGGGGGAGACATTGGGGAAAATGAGCAGTTCTTC. It is translated as CATGGDIGENEQFF. Using reference TRBV5-4 and TRBJ2-1 for the parts outside the CDR3, the full variable domain is ETGVTQSPTHLIKTRGQQVTLRCSSQSGHNTVSWYQQALGQGPQFIFQYYREEENGRGNFPPRFSGLQFPNYSSELNVNALELDDSALYLCATGGDIGENEQFFGPGTRLTVL.

V gene TRBV7-3 combines with J gene TRBJ2-3, with D possibly matching TRBD2 (5 bases). The CDR3 sequence is 14 residues long. Germline CDR1 is SGHTA and CDR2 is FQGTGA. The V end was cut by 5 bases, the J end by 0 bases, with 9 bases between. In nucleotides, the CDR3 is TGTGCCAGCAGCCCGGGAAGGAGCACAGATACGCAGTATTTT. It encodes CASSPGRSTDTQYF.

The table lists this clonotype with many counts. This rearrangement joins TRBV4-2 to TRBJ2-7, with unresolved D. Trimming removed 4 bases from V and 0 bases from J, with 13 bases in between. The CDR3 length is 15 residues. Germline V gives CDR1 LGHNA, CDR2 YNFKEQ. The CDR3 DNA reads TGTGCCAGCAGCCCCGCTCGAACCTACTCCTACGAGCAGTACTTC. This codes for CASSPARTYSYEQYF.

This chain uses TRBV7-9 with TRBJ2-2; tentative D call: TRBD1 (6 bases). The CDR3 is 16 residues long. V lost 5 bases and J lost 3, with 16 bases in between. Germline V gene lookup returns CDR1 SEHNR and CDR2 FQNEAQ (reference sequence). CDR3: CASSPHRAPYTGELFF. The CDR3, as DNA: TGTGCCAGCAGCCCTCACAGGGCTCCGTACACCGGGGAGCTGTTTTTT.

The table lists this clonotype with many counts. The chain carries TRBV29-1 and TRBJ1-1; perhaps TRBD1 as D (5 bases). V was trimmed by 3 bases and J by 5 bases, leaving 10 bases between them. There are 12 residues in the CDR3. Per germline, CDR1 SQVTM and CDR2 ANQGSEA. CDR3 sequence: CSVEEGRTEAFF. CDR3 bases: TGCAGCGTTGAGGAGGGGAGAACTGAAGCTTTCTTT.

This clonotype showed up many times. This chain joins TRBV7-9 and TRBJ2-7; 9 nucleotides agree with TRBD2. The CDR3 consists of 14 residues. Germline CDR1 SEHNR, CDR2 FQNEAQ (reference sequence). The V segment lost 4 bases and the J segment 2 bases; nucleotides outside the gene matches: 3. The CDR3 region is CASSSLAGTYEQYF. In DNA, the CDR3 is TGTGCCAGCAGCTCACTAGCGGGTACCTACGAGCAGTACTTC. The whole variable domain, filled in from reference TRBV7-9 and TRBJ2-7, reads DTGVSQNPRHKITKRGQNVTFRCDPISEHNRLYWYRQTLGQGPEFLTYFQNEAQLEKSRLLSDRFSAERPKGSFSTLEIQRTEQGDSAMYLCASSSLAGTYEQYFGPGTRLTVT.

This clonotype occurred many times. The J gene is TRBJ1-4, the V gene TRBV20-1; 9 bases are a match to TRBD1. The CDR3 extends over 13 amino acids. Germline V gene lookup returns CDR1 DFQATT and CDR2 SNEGSKA (reference sequence). Losses at the gene ends were 5 bases for V and 10 bases for J; bases not matched to a gene: 8. CDR3 in DNA: TGCAGTGCTGCGCACAGGGGGCGCGGAAAACTGTTTTTT. The encoded protein is CSAAHRGRGKLFF.

The chain has TRBV5-1 and TRBJ2-3; D possibly corresponds to TRBD2 (6 bases). Trimming cost V 2 bases and J 2 bases, with 9 bases left between them. This CDR3 spans 14 amino acids. Germline CDR1 is SGHRS and CDR2 is YFSETQ. The CDR3 bases are TGCGCCAGCAGCTTTAGCGGAACCACAGATACGCAGTATTTT. Residues: CASSFSGTTDTQYF.